The 4 T cell receptor beta chains below all came from one sample that was sequenced in a study of blood T cell repertoires in COVID-19. TCRdb's copy holds only in-frame clones and misses some; the assay was immunoSEQ multiplex PCR. The table records roughly 120,000 clones, approximately 80% of them present only once. Sequenced: peripheral blood. The source of these receptors is a woman aged 60-70 years with acute or convalescent COVID-19.

Only a few counts were recorded for this clone. The V and J genes are TRBV11-3 and TRBJ1-1; the match to TRBD1 covers 7 bases. CDR1 is SGHNT, CDR2 YENEEA, per germline. The J segment lost 6 bases and the V segment lost 7 bases, leaving 17 bases of the junction unmatched. The CDR3 covers 16 residues. The CDR3 bases are TGTGCCAGCAAGTCCTGGGGTCCTAGACAGGGCCCTGAAGCTTTCTTT. This gives the protein CASKSWGPRQGPEAFF.

The J gene is TRBJ1-2, the V gene TRBV6-2 or TRBV6-3; 9 bases are shared with TRBD1. The CDR3 spans 13 residues. V dropped 5 bases and J dropped 7; count of bases not matched to a gene: 5. CDR1 and CDR2 (germline): MNHEY, SVGEGT. The CDR3 sequence is CASSLGQGGGYTF. In DNA form, the CDR3 reads TGTGCCAGCAGTCTGGGACAGGGTGGTGGCTACACCTTC.

The rearrangement joins TRBV6-2 or TRBV6-3 to TRBJ1-2; a weak D match, TRBD1 (5 bases). The V end lost 2 bases, the J end lost 3 bases, and 13 bases lay between the germline ends. The CDR3 sequence is 15 residues long. Germline V lookup: CDR1 MNHEY, CDR2 SVGEGT. CDR3 bases: TGTGCCAGCAGTTACGGAGGGGCCGATTACTATGGCTACACCTTC. Amino acid sequence: CASSYGGADYYGYTF.

The V gene is TRBV12-3 or TRBV12-4, the J gene TRBJ1-2; unclear D gene. The germline V and J ends were trimmed by 1 base and 8 bases, with 8 bases remaining between them. The CDR3 consists of 12 residues. The CDR3 nucleotides read TGTGCCAGCAGTTTAGTTGTGGGCGGCTACACCTTC. Amino acid sequence: CASSLVVGGYTF.